Listed here are 8 T cell receptor beta chains from one sample, sequenced in a study of blood T cell repertoires in COVID-19. TCRdb's copy holds only in-frame clones and misses some; the assay was immunoSEQ multiplex PCR. The sample has under 250,000 clones, roughly 85% seen once. Sequenced material: peripheral blood. These receptors all come from a woman in her 70s with active or convalescent COVID-19.

The CDR3 DNA sequence: TGTGCCAGCAGCTTTCAGCGGGGGGACTACAATGAGCAGTTCTTC. It translates to CASSFQRGDYNEQFF. The V gene is TRBV7-2, the J gene TRBJ2-1; 9 nucleotides line up with TRBD2. V was clipped by 3 bases and J by 3 bases; unmatched bases: 3. Germline V gene lookup returns CDR1 SGHTA and CDR2 FQGNSA. The CDR3 extends over 15 amino acids.

This rearrangement joins TRBV7-2 to TRBJ2-1, with a tentative D call TRBD1 (6 bases). From germline, CDR1 is SGHTA and CDR2 FQGNSA. The CDR3 is 13 amino acids. The V end lost 2 bases, the J end lost 6 bases, and 8 bases lay between the germline ends. The CDR3 region has the DNA TGTGCCAGCAGCTTAAACAGGGTCAATGAGCAGTTCTTC. It is translated as CASSLNRVNEQFF.

The J gene is TRBJ2-7, the V gene TRBV2, with 8 bases identical to TRBD1. This CDR3 is built from 15 residues. Trimming took 6 bases from V and 1 from J; bases not matched to a gene: 8. Germline CDR1 is SNHLY and CDR2 is FYNNEI. DNA for the CDR3: TGTGCCAGCAGCGCCGACAGGGGCCGTTCCTACGAGCAGTACTTC. This gives the protein CASSADRGRSYEQYF.

This clone was observed a few times. The V and J genes are TRBV30 and TRBJ1-5; 8 bases map to TRBD1. Germline assignment: CDR1 GTSNPN and CDR2 SVGIG (reference sequence). The CDR3 runs 14 residues. Trimming at V came to 3 bases and at J to 4 bases, leaving 5 bases not matched to a gene. The CDR3, as DNA: TGTGCCTGGAGACGGACAGGGATGAATCAGCCCCAGCATTTT. Translation gives CAWRRTGMNQPQHF.

The chain couples TRBV18 to TRBJ2-3, with D possibly being TRBD1 (5 bases). The V gene's germline CDR1 is KGHSH and CDR2 LQKENI. V lost 3 bases and J lost 2, with 9 bases in between. CDR3 size: 14 residues. Here the CDR3 DNA reads TGTGCCAGCTCACCCTGGACACACACAGATACGCAGTATTTT. It specifies CASSPWTHTDTQYF.

This chain uses TRBV10-3 with TRBJ2-2; tentatively, D is TRBD1 (6 bases). The CDR3 sequence is 15 residues long. In germline, CDR1 is ENHRY, CDR2 SYGVKD. V was pared by 1 base and J by 1 base, with 7 bases between. The CDR3 DNA is TGTGCCATCAGTGAGTTGGGACAGAACACCGGGGAGCTGTTTTTT. Its translation is CAISELGQNTGELFF.

CDR3 nucleotides: TGTGCCAGCAGCCCCGGACAGGGGGTGGGTGAAAAACTGTTTTTT. It encodes CASSPGQGVGEKLFF. The rearrangement links TRBV7-9 to TRBJ1-4, with TRBD1 identical over 10 bases. Germline values: CDR1 SEHNR, CDR2 FQNEAQ (reference sequence). Losses at the gene ends were 5 bases for V and 7 bases for J; bases not matched to a gene: 7. The CDR3 contains 15 residues. The whole variable domain, filled in from reference TRBV7-9 and TRBJ1-4, reads DTGVSQNPRHKITKRGQNVTFRCDPISEHNRLYWYRQTLGQGPEFLTYFQNEAQLEKSRLLSDRFSAERPKGSFSTLEIQRTEQGDSAMYLCASSPGQGVGEKLFFGSGTQLSVL.

CDR3 loop: CASSFGLGASSGANVLTF. CDR3 nucleotides: TGTGCCAGCAGTTTTGGCCTAGGGGCCTCCTCTGGGGCCAACGTCCTGACTTTC. This chain links TRBV28 with TRBJ2-6; D might be TRBD1 (5 bases). The CDR3 consists of 18 residues. Germline-derived CDR1 and CDR2 are MDHEN and SYDVKM. V was trimmed by 3 bases and J by 0 bases, leaving 15 bases between them.